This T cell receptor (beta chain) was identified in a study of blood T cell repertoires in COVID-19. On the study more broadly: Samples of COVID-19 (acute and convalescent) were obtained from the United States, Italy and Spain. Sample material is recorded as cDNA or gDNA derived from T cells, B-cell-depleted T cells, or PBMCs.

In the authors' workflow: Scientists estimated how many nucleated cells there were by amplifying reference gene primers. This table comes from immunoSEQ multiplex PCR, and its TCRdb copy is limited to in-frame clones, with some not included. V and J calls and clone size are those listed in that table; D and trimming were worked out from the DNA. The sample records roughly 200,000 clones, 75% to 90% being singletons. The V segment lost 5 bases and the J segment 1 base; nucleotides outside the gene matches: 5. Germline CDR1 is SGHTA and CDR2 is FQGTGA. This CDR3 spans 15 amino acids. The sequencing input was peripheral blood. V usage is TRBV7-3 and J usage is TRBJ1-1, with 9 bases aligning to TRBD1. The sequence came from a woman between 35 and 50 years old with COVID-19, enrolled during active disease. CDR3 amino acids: CASSEGQGSNTEAFF. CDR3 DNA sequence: TGTGCCAGCAGCGAGGGACAGGGATCGAACACTGAAGCTTTCTTT.